Presented here are 28 T cell receptor beta chains from one specimen sequenced in a study of monozygotic twins with inflammatory bowel disease. TCRdb reprocessed the 5' RACE reads, with one entry per CDR3 protein and no DNA. The specimen's table records over 100,000 distinct CDR3 sequences. Input material: blood. The source is a human donor with ulcerative colitis or Crohn's disease, or a healthy co-twin of an affected twin (not recorded which).

The V and J genes are TRBV7-9 and TRBJ2-2. Germline CDR1 and CDR2: SEHNR and FQNEAQ (reference sequence). The CDR3 totals 16 residues. The CDR3 protein is CASSLGLATYIGELFF.

The chain is built from TRBV5-1 and TRBJ2-7; the D call of TRBD2 rests on TCRdb alone, since no DNA is present to check it. From germline, CDR1 is SGHRS and CDR2 YFSETQ. This CDR3 has 16 amino acids. The CDR3 loop reads CASSLGGTSGSYEQYF. The whole variable domain, remainder taken from reference TRBV5-1 and TRBJ2-7, is KAGVTQTPRYLIKTRGQQVTLSCSPISGHRSVSWYQQTPGQGLQFLFEYFSETQRNKGNFPGRFSGRQFSNSRSEMNVSTLELGDSALYLCASSLGGTSGSYEQYFGPGTRLTVT.

The genes are TRBV5-6 and TRBJ2-2; TCRdb names TRBD1, which stays unverified in the absence of DNA. CDR3 size: 17 residues. The germline gives CDR1 SGHDT, CDR2 YYEEEE. The chain's CDR3 is CASSLYGDRGVIGELFF.

V usage is TRBV7-3 and J usage is TRBJ2-3; TCRdb's D gene call, TRBD2, goes unchecked for lack of DNA. The CDR3 runs to 17 residues. Per germline, CDR1 SGHTA and CDR2 FQGTGA. The CDR3 region is CASSLTGTSGGPDTQYF.

The chain couples TRBV29-1 to TRBJ2-7; TCRdb's D call, TRBD1, is unchecked because there is no DNA. Germline V gene sequence: CDR1 SQVTM, CDR2 ANQGSEA. The CDR3 loop spans 12 amino acids. The chain's CDR3 is CSVGDRFSEQYF.

The chain has TRBV4-3 and TRBJ2-7; TCRdb lists TRBD1, though no DNA is available to test this call. The CDR3 has 16 residues. The germline CDR1 and CDR2 sequences are LGHNA and YSLEER. CDR3 residues: CASSGRGAGGPSEQYF.

The V call is TRBV20-1, the J call TRBJ2-1; TCRdb designates TRBD1, a call that cannot be tested without DNA. The CDR3 has 15 amino acids. The V gene's germline CDR1 is DFQATT and CDR2 SNEGSKA (reference sequence). CDR3 residues: CSASPGNGVNNEQFF.

The rearrangement uses TRBV6-5 and TRBJ2-7; the D call from TCRdb, TRBD1, cannot be confirmed without DNA. This CDR3 comprises 13 residues. Per germline, CDR1 MNHEY and CDR2 SVGAGI. CDR3 sequence: CASRGGVVYEQYF.

The chain combines TRBV12-3 or TRBV12-4 with TRBJ1-5. The CDR3 has 16 residues. The CDR3 spells CASSRVAGRREKPQHF.

The CDR3 here is CASSLGFRMSYEQYF. The chain joins TRBV11-2 to TRBJ2-7. CDR1 is SGHAT, CDR2 FQNNGV, per germline. This CDR3 has 15 residues.

The chain has TRBV13 and TRBJ2-1; TCRdb names TRBD1, which stays unverified in the absence of DNA. The germline V gene has CDR1 PRHDT and CDR2 FYEKMQ (reference sequence). CDR3 length: 12 amino acids. CDR3 amino acids: CASSWGSHEQFF.

The V and J genes are TRBV6-1 and TRBJ1-2; TCRdb selects TRBD1, and the lack of DNA leaves this call unchecked. The CDR3 totals 14 residues. Germline V gene lookup returns CDR1 MNHNS and CDR2 SASEGT. The CDR3 protein is CASRVQGRLYGYTF.

The chain joins TRBV7-3 to TRBJ2-2; no DNA is available, so the TRBD1 call from TCRdb remains unchecked. The CDR3 sequence is 15 residues long. Germline CDR1 is SGHTA and CDR2 is FQGTGA. CDR3 residues: CASSLIGGRTGELFF.

The V gene is TRBV6-1, the J gene TRBJ1-2. The germline V gene encodes CDR1 MNHNS and CDR2 SASEGT. CDR3 size: 11 residues. This CDR3 reads CASSELAGYTF.

The CDR3 protein is CSARDPDWDTGELFF. The V call is TRBV20-1, the J call TRBJ2-2; TCRdb outputs TRBD1, but without DNA this stays unchecked. CDR1 is DFQATT and CDR2 is SNEGSKA in the germline V gene (reference sequence). This CDR3 is built from 15 residues.

The chain employs TRBV7-2 and TRBJ2-1; checking the TCRdb D call of TRBD2 is not possible without DNA. The CDR3 totals 14 residues. In germline, CDR1 is SGHTA, CDR2 FQGNSA. CDR3 loop: CASSHQTSEEEQFF.

The rearrangement joins TRBV3-1 to TRBJ2-3. The CDR3 is 16 amino acids. The germline V gene encodes CDR1 LGHDT and CDR2 YNNKEL (reference sequence). This CDR3 is CASSQDLAGGTDTQYF.

The chain joins TRBV2 to TRBJ2-2. The CDR3 is made up of 13 amino acids. Germline-derived CDR1 and CDR2 are SNHLY and FYNNEI. CDR3 protein: CASGYPNTGELFF.

This chain uses TRBV6-5 with TRBJ1-4; TCRdb gives TRBD1 as the D gene, but with no DNA this cannot be confirmed. This CDR3 contains 15 residues. Germline assignment: CDR1 MNHEY and CDR2 SVGAGI. The CDR3 sequence is CASSYPRGREEKLFF.

The chain carries TRBV6-5 and TRBJ1-5. This CDR3 is built from 16 residues. The germline V gene has CDR1 MNHEY and CDR2 SVGAGI. Here the CDR3 reads CASSHRERGGDQPQHF.

The genes are TRBV4-3 and TRBJ2-5; there is no DNA to check the TCRdb D call of TRBD1. CDR3 length: 15 amino acids. Germline V gives CDR1 LGHNA, CDR2 YSLEER. The CDR3 is CASSQGDGAGETQYF.

The V and J genes are TRBV12-3 or TRBV12-4 and TRBJ1-1; with no DNA, the TCRdb D assignment of TRBD1 cannot be verified. The CDR3 has 14 residues. The CDR3 reads CASGIGTANTEAFF.

This chain links TRBV28 with TRBJ1-2. CDR1 is MDHEN, CDR2 SYDVKM, per germline. The CDR3 sequence is 16 residues long. CDR3 region: CASSLTNSIKIYGYTF.

V is TRBV15 and J is TRBJ1-1; the D call from TCRdb, TRBD1, cannot be confirmed without DNA. CDR1 is LNHNV and CDR2 is YYDKDF in the germline V gene (reference sequence). The CDR3 has 16 amino acids. CDR3 sequence reads: CATSRLSQGGHTEAFF.

This chain connects TRBV27 to TRBJ1-5. The CDR3 has 13 amino acids. The germline V gene encodes CDR1 MNHEY and CDR2 SMNVEV (reference sequence). CDR3: CASSFVANQPQHF.

The chain recombines TRBV6-1 with TRBJ1-4; TCRdb selects TRBD1, and the lack of DNA leaves this call unchecked. Germline loops: CDR1 MNHNS, CDR2 SASEGT. The CDR3 has 13 residues. CDR3 sequence: CASCRVSNEKLFF.

The V call is TRBV7-8, the J call TRBJ2-5; TCRdb proposes TRBD1, but this gene call is untestable without DNA. This CDR3 is 15 amino acids long. Per the germline V gene, CDR1 is SGHVS and CDR2 is FQNEAQ. CDR3: CASSLSQGSQETQYF. Together with reference TRBV7-8 and TRBJ2-5, the CDR3 gives the full variable domain: GAGVSQSPRYKVAKRGQDVALRCDPISGHVSLFWYQQALGQGPEFLTYFQNEAQLDKSGLPSDRFFAERPEGSVSTLKIQRTQQEDSAVYLCASSLSQGSQETQYFGPGTRLLVL.

The rearrangement joins TRBV28 to TRBJ1-2; TCRdb picks TRBD1, but there is no DNA to check that call. The germline V gene encodes CDR1 MDHEN and CDR2 SYDVKM. The CDR3 is 14 residues long. CDR3 sequence: CASSTGTGPWSYTF.